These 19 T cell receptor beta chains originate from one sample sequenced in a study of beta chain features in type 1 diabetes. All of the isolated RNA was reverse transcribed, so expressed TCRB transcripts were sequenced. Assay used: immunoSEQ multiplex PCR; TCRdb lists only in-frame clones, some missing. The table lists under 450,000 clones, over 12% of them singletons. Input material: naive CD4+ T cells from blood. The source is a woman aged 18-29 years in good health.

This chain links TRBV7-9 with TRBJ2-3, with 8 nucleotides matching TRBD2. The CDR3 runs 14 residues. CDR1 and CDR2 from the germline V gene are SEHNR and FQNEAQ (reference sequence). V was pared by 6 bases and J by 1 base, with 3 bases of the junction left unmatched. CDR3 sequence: CASRRGGGTDTQYF. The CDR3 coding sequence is TGTGCCAGCAGACGGGGGGGCGGCACAGATACGCAGTATTTT.

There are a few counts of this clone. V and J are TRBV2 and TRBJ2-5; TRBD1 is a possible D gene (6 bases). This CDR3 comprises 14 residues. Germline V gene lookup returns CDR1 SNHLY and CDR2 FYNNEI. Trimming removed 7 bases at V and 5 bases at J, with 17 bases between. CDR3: CASTYRTVGETQYF. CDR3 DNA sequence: TGTGCCAGCACATACCGGACAGTCGGGGAGACCCAGTACTTC.

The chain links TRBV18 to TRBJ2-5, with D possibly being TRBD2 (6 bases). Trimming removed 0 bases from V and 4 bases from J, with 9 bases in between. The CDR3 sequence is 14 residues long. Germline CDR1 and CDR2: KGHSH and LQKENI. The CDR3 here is CASSPPNGGETQYF. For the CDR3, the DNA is TGTGCCAGCTCACCACCGAACGGGGGAGAGACCCAGTACTTC.

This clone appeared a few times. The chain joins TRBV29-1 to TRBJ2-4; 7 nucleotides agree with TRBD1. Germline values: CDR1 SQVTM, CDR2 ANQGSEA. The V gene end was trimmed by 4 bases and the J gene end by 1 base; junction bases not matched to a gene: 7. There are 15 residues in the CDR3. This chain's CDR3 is CSVGPGQAAKNIQYF. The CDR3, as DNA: TGCAGCGTTGGCCCCGGACAGGCTGCCAAAAACATTCAGTACTTC. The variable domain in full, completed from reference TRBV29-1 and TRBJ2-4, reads SAVISQKPSRDICQRGTSLTIQCQVDSQVTMMFWYRQQPGQSLTLIATANQGSEATYESGFVIDKFPISRPNLTFSTLTVSNMSPEDSSIYLCSVGPGQAAKNIQYFGAGTRLSVL.

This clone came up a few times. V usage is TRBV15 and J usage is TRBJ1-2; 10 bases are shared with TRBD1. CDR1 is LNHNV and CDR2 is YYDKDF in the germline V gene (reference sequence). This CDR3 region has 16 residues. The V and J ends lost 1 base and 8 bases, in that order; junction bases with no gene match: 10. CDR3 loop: CATSRAGTGEDIGYTF. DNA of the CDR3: TGTGCCACCAGCAGAGCCGGGACAGGGGAGGATATCGGCTACACCTTC.

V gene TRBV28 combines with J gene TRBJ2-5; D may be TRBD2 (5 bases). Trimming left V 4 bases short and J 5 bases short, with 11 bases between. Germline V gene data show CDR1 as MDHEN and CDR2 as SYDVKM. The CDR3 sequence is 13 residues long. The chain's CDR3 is CASSSSGYETQYF. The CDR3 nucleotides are TGTGCCAGCAGTTCGTCGGGATACGAGACCCAGTACTTC.

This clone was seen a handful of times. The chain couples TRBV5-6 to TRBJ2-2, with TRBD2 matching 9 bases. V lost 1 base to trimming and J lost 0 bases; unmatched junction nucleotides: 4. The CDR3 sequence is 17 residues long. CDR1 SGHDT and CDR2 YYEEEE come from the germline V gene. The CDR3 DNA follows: TGTGCCAGCAGCTTGCTAGCGGGACCAGCGAACACCGGGGAGCTGTTTTTT. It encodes CASSLLAGPANTGELFF.

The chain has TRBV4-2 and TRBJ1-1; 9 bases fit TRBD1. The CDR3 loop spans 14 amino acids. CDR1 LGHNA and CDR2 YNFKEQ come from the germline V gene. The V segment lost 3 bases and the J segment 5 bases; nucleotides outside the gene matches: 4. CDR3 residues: CASSQDRGRTEAFF. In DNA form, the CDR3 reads TGTGCCAGCAGCCAGGACAGGGGAAGGACTGAAGCTTTCTTT.

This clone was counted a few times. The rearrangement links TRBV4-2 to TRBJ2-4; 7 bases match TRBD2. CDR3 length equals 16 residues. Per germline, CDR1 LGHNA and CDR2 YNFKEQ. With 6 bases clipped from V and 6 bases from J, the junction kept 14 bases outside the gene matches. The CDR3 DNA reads TGTGCCAGCAGTCCAAAAACGGGGGGACGTGCAAACATTCAGTACTTC. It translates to CASSPKTGGRANIQYF.

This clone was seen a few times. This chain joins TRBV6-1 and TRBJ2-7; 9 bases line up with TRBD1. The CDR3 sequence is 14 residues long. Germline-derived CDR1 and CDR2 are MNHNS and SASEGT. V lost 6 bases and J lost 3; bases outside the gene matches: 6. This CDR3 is CASRSGTGYYEQYF. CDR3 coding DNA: TGTGCCAGCAGATCCGGGACAGGGTACTACGAGCAGTACTTC.

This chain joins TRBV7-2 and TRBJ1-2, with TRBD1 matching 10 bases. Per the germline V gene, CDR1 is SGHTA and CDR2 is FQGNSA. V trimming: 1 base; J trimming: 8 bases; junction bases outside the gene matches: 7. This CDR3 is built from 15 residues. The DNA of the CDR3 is TGTGCCAGCAGCTTAGGCGGGACAGGGGAAAGAGGCTACACCTTC. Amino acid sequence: CASSLGGTGERGYTF.

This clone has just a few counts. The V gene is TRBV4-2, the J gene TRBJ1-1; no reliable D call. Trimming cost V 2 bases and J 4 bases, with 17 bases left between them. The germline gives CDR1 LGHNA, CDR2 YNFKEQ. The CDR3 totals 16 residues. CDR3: CASSQTGLGAGTEAFF. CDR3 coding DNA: TGTGCCAGCAGCCAAACCGGGCTGGGCGCGGGCACTGAAGCTTTCTTT.

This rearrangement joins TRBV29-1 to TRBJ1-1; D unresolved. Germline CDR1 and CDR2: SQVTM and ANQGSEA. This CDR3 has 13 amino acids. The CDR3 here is CIGVKQMNTEAFF. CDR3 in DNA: TGCATCGGGGTCAAACAGATGAACACTGAAGCTTTCTTT.

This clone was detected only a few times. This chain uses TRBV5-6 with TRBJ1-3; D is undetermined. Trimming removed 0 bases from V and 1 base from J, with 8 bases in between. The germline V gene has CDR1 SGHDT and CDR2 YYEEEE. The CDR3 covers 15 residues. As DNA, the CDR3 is TGTGCCAGCAGCTTGGTAGGGAGATCTGGAAACACCATATATTTT. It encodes CASSLVGRSGNTIYF.

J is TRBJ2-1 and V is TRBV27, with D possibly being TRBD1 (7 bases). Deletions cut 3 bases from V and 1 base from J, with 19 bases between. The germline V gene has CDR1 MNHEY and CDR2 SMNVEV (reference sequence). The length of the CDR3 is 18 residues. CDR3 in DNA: TGTGCCAGCAGTTTTCGTTTTCGGGCAGGGGGGTCCTACAATGAGCAGTTCTTC. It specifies CASSFRFRAGGSYNEQFF.

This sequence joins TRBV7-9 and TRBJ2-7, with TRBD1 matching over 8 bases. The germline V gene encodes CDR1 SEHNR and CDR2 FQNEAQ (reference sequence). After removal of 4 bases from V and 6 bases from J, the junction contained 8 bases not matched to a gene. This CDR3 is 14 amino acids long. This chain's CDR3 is CASSSTPRGLEQYF. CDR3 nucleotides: TGTGCCAGCAGCTCGACCCCCAGGGGGCTCGAGCAGTACTTC.

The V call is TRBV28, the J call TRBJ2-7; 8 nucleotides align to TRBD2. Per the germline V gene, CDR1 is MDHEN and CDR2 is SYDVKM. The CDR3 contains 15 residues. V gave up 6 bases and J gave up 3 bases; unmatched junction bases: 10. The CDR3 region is CASSTFSGTIYEQYF. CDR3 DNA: TGTGCCAGCAGCACCTTTAGCGGGACCATCTACGAGCAGTACTTC. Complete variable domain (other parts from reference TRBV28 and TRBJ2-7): DVKVTQSSRYLVKRTGEKVFLECVQDMDHENMFWYRQDPGLGLRLIYFSYDVKMKEKGDIPEGYSVSREKKERFSLILESASTNQTSMYLCASSTFSGTIYEQYFGPGTRLTVT.

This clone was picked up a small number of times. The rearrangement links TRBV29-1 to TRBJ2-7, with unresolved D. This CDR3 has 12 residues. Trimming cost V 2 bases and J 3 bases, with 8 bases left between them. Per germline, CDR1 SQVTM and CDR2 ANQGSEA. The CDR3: CSVEISNYEQYF. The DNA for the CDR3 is TGCAGCGTTGAAATTAGTAACTACGAGCAGTACTTC.

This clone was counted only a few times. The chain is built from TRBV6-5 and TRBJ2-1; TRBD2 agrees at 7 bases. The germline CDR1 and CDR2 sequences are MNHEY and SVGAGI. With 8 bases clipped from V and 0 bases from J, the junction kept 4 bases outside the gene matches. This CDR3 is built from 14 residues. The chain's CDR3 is CASCRDYSYNEQFF. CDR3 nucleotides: TGTGCCAGCTGCCGGGACTACTCCTACAATGAGCAGTTCTTC.